These T cell receptor beta chains were read from a single sample in a study of monozygotic twins with inflammatory bowel disease. Reprocessing the 5' RACE reads, TCRdb reports a single entry for every CDR3 protein and omits DNA. The table for this sample gives around 410,000 distinct CDR3 sequences. Material: blood. Source of these receptors: a human donor with ulcerative colitis or Crohn's disease, or a healthy co-twin of an affected twin (not recorded which). Each CDR3 is given with its conserved first and last residue.

V gene,J gene,CDR3 protein
TRBV9,TRBJ1-6,CASSASTGRDSPLHF
TRBV29-1,TRBJ1-2,CSVRHSNYGYTF
TRBV6-5,TRBJ1-4,CATQGASLEKLFF
TRBV7-9,TRBJ1-2,CASSPRGRDGYTF
TRBV11-2,TRBJ2-1,CASSLDRIGYEQFF
TRBV20-1,TRBJ1-2,CSAPGGLYYGYTF
TRBV11-2,TRBJ2-3,CASSFGITDTQYF
TRBV15,TRBJ2-1,CATSRDLAGNEQFF
TRBV5-1,TRBJ1-2,CASSLGLGSGYTF
TRBV19,TRBJ2-1,CASSDLGTGYNEQFF
TRBV29-1,TRBJ1-1,CSVAVNTEAFF
TRBV7-9,TRBJ2-7,CASSLREWDEQYF
TRBV11-2,TRBJ1-3,CASSLGGTWTGAGNTIYF
TRBV20-1,TRBJ2-7,CSASGALYEQYF
TRBV12-3/TRBV12-4,TRBJ2-2,CASSRTGNTGELFF
TRBV12-3/TRBV12-4,TRBJ2-7,CASSWSTTYEQYF
TRBV7-2,TRBJ2-7,CASRRGDSPYEQYF
TRBV24-1,TRBJ2-2,CATSPNRRELFF
TRBV7-3,TRBJ2-2,CASSLKGVRGTNTGELFF
TRBV6-4,TRBJ2-2,CASSSAGELFF
TRBV18,TRBJ2-6,CASSPFVFGAGANVLTF
TRBV15,TRBJ1-2,CATSRDFVASGLGEGYTF
TRBV4-3,TRBJ1-2,CASSPRQGGNYGYTF
TRBV7-9,TRBJ1-2,CASSPILPTYGYTF
TRBV27,TRBJ2-5,CASSFGGPPGIGTQYF
TRBV27,TRBJ2-4,CASSFLAGDRNIQYF
TRBV5-1,TRBJ2-3,CASKVPSTDTQYF
TRBV20-1,TRBJ2-3,CSAGTADTQYF
TRBV20-1,TRBJ1-1,CSALLRGWVNTEAFF
TRBV3-1,TRBJ1-1,CASSRESNTEAFF
TRBV20-1,TRBJ2-3,CSASAIPGGGADTQYF
TRBV7-3,TRBJ1-1,CASSSLGDTEAFF
TRBV30,TRBJ2-7,CAWTGGLGYEQYF
TRBV12-5,TRBJ1-6,CASAANSPLHF
TRBV25-1,TRBJ1-3,CASSNPGTFSSGNTIYF
TRBV7-9,TRBJ1-2,CASSEGRGYGYTF
TRBV4-1,TRBJ2-3,CASSQDVPGSTDTQYF
TRBV29-1,TRBJ1-5,CSVTAGVNQPQHF
TRBV7-9,TRBJ2-1,CASRRLAGVQFF
TRBV6-1,TRBJ1-2,CASLRGGSSLGYTF